This note documents a single T cell receptor (beta chain) sequence. This sample stems from a study of blood T cell repertoires in COVID-19. Overall study context: Samples came from the United States, Italy and Spain, spanning acute and convalescent COVID-19. Sample material is recorded as cDNA or gDNA derived from T cells, B-cell-depleted T cells, or PBMCs.

The germline V and J ends were trimmed by 8 bases and 5 bases, with 14 bases remaining between them. The V gene's germline CDR1 is SGDLS and CDR2 YYNGEE. There are 14 residues in the CDR3. Participants were aged about 18 to 100 years from 20 to 30 US areas. Authors' methods: Nucleated cell number was recorded as an estimate derived from reference gene primer amplification. Clones were sequenced by immunoSEQ multiplex PCR, and TCRdb holds only the in-frame ones, with some missing. D and trimming were read from the DNA, whereas the V and J calls and clone size are those reported in that table. The table has about 200,000 clones, around 82% seen once.

The sample taken for sequencing was PBMCs or T cells enriched from blood (not recorded which). This clonotype was obtained from an older woman with acute COVID-19. The chain uses TRBV9 and TRBJ1-6, with a weak D call TRBD1 (5 bases). The CDR3 protein is CASAGGVNNSPLHF. DNA of the CDR3: TGTGCCAGTGCGGGGGGAGTAAATAATTCACCCCTCCACTTT.